The 18 T cell receptor beta chains listed next were all sequenced from one sample in a study of blood T cells in healthy people across ages. PCR was performed a second time for roughly 7 to 12 cycles using a sample-barcoded 5' primer and a J-beta primer mix. From the 5' RACE reads, TCRdb called clonotypes with MiXCR, one entry per CDR3 protein. The table includes about 1,400,000 distinct CDR3 sequences, approximately 38% detected once. Sequenced: blood. The source of these receptors is a woman younger than 35 in good health.

This clonotype was seen a few times. This chain links TRBV9 with TRBJ2-5; D assignment may be TRBD1 or TRBD2 (5 bases each). Germline V lookup: CDR1 SGDLS, CDR2 YYNGEE. V was cut by 2 bases and J by 2 bases, with 13 bases left in between. This CDR3 is built from 15 residues. The CDR3 nucleotides read TGTGCCAGCAGCGTTAGACCAGAGGGGCAAGAGACCCAGTACTTC. Protein product: CASSVRPEGQETQYF.

The J gene is TRBJ2-1, the V gene TRBV30, with a tentative D call TRBD2 (5 bases). Germline V gene lookup returns CDR1 GTSNPN and CDR2 SVGIG (reference sequence). The CDR3 runs to 11 residues. Trimming cost V 4 bases and J 10 bases, with 11 bases left between them. The CDR3, as DNA: TGTGCCTGGACCCCGGGATACGAGCAGTTCTTC. Its protein is CAWTPGYEQFF. Drawing the rest from reference TRBV30 and TRBJ2-1, the complete variable domain is SQTIHQWPATLVQPVGSPLSLECTVEGTSNPNLYWYRQAAGRGLQLLFYSVGIGQISSEVPQNLSASRPQDRQFILSSKKLLLSDSGFYLCAWTPGYEQFFGPGTRLTVL.

In its sample, this clonotype was seen a few times. The chain employs TRBV3-1 and TRBJ2-7; no firm D call. Deletions cut 8 bases from V and 6 bases from J, with 11 bases between. The CDR3 is 11 residues long. Germline V gene lookup returns CDR1 LGHDT and CDR2 YNNKEL (reference sequence). The CDR3 spells CASSALGEQYF. CDR3 nucleotide sequence: TGTGCCAGCTCCGCACTTGGCGAGCAGTACTTC.

This clonotype was observed a handful of times. V gene TRBV6-2 or TRBV6-3 combines with J gene TRBJ2-5, with a possible D match to TRBD2 (6 bases). This CDR3 comprises 12 residues. V was clipped by 6 bases and J by 5 bases, with 10 bases between them. Germline lookup yields CDR1 MNHEY and CDR2 SVGEGT. The chain's CDR3 is CASRHGGETQYF. In DNA form, the CDR3 reads TGTGCCAGCAGACACGGGGGTGAGACCCAGTACTTC.

The chain employs TRBV2 and TRBJ2-3; D possibly corresponds to TRBD2 (5 bases). Germline V lookup: CDR1 SNHLY, CDR2 FYNNEI. Deletions cut 5 bases from V and 4 bases from J, with 13 bases between. The CDR3 contains 14 residues. The CDR3 DNA follows: TGTGCCAGCAGTACCCGAGGGAGCGCAGATACGCAGTATTTT. Translating it yields CASSTRGSADTQYF.

Details on this clonotype: One end of the junction does not line up with germline, which may come from a read error. The gene calls are TRBV12-3 or TRBV12-4 and TRBJ2-1, with TRBD1 matching over 8 bases. This CDR3 comprises 15 residues. The CDR3: CASRRPGGTYNEQLF. DNA for the CDR3: TGTGCCAGCAGGCGACCAGGGGGCACCTACAATGAGCAGTTATTC.

This clonotype has just a few counts. The chain is built from TRBV30 and TRBJ1-6, with D uncertain. The CDR3 loop spans 13 amino acids. The V and J ends lost 0 bases and 7 bases respectively, with 7 bases between them. CDR1 and CDR2 (germline): GTSNPN, SVGIG (reference sequence). The CDR3 spells CAWSVVGNSPLHF. Here the CDR3 DNA reads TGTGCCTGGAGTGTTGTAGGGAATTCACCCCTCCACTTT.

This clonotype was counted a few times. The chain has TRBV7-9 and TRBJ1-1; D remains unclear. V lost 1 base to trimming and J lost 1 base, with 7 bases between them. The germline V gene has CDR1 SEHNR and CDR2 FQNEAQ (reference sequence). The CDR3 covers 14 residues. CDR3 region: CASSLDQENTEAFF. For the CDR3, the DNA is TGTGCCAGCAGCTTAGACCAGGAGAACACTGAAGCTTTCTTT.

This clonotype was seen a handful of times. This chain links TRBV6-2 or TRBV6-3 with TRBJ2-1, with D uncertain. The CDR3 has 15 residues. Germline CDR1 and CDR2: MNHEY and SVGEGT. V lost 2 bases and J 4 bases, leaving 12 bases between the germline ends. CDR3 residues: CASSYDETVYNEQFF. CDR3 DNA: TGTGCCAGCAGTTACGATGAAACGGTGTACAATGAGCAGTTCTTC.

This clonotype occurred once. V is TRBV20-1 and J is TRBJ2-2, with D perhaps assigned TRBD1 or TRBD2 (5 bases each). V lost 0 bases and J 8 bases, leaving 7 bases between the germline ends. This CDR3 spans 12 amino acids. From germline, CDR1 is DFQATT and CDR2 SNEGSKA (reference sequence). This chain's CDR3 is CSAREEGGELFF. DNA of the CDR3: TGCAGTGCTAGAGAAGAGGGGGGGGAGCTGTTTTTT.

CDR3 nucleotides: TGTGCCAGCAGTTACTCGGGACAGGCGACCTACGAGCAGTACTTC. Translation gives CASSYSGQATYEQYF. The V call is TRBV6-5, the J call TRBJ2-7; 8 nucleotides align to TRBD1. Germline CDR1 reads MNHEY; CDR2 reads SVGAGI. The length of the CDR3 is 15 residues. After removal of 0 bases from V and 2 bases from J, the junction contained 3 bases not matched to a gene.

At least ten counts were recorded for this clonotype. The germline gene is not matched at one end of the junction; a read error may be the cause. The rearrangement links TRBV5-1 to TRBJ2-7, with TRBD1 matching 10 bases. Germline values: CDR1 SGHRS, CDR2 YFSETQ. This CDR3 spans 14 amino acids. This CDR3 is CASSSGTGDYEQYF. The CDR3 nucleotides read TGTGCCAGCAGCTCCGGGACAGGGGACTACGAGCAGTACTTC.

The gene calls are TRBV6-2 or TRBV6-3 and TRBJ2-5; the match to TRBD2 covers 10 bases. V dropped 6 bases and J dropped 1; count of bases not matched to a gene: 8. The CDR3 runs 16 residues. The germline CDR1 and CDR2 sequences are MNHEY and SVGEGT. The CDR3 DNA reads as TGTGCCAGCAGCCCCGGGACTAGCGCACTCCAAGAGACCCAGTACTTC. Encoded protein: CASSPGTSALQETQYF.

This clonotype was found once. The chain carries TRBV5-1 and TRBJ2-1, with no clear D. The DNA end is a closer match to TRBJ2-7, so the J assignment may be wrong. CDR1 and CDR2 (germline): SGHRS, YFSETQ. The CDR3 has 17 amino acids. Here the CDR3 reads CASSLALSASTYNEQYF. In nucleotides, the CDR3 is TGCGCCAGCAGCTTGGCCCTTTCGGCTTCAACGTACAATGAGCAGTACTTC.

The V gene is TRBV4-1, the J gene TRBJ2-1; TRBD2 matches at 10 bases. V lost 1 base, J lost 2 bases, and 11 bases stayed unmatched. Germline V gene sequence: CDR1 MGHRA, CDR2 YSYEKL. This CDR3 contains 19 residues. The DNA for the CDR3 is TGCGCCAGCAGCCAAGGTTCCCCCGGAGCGGGAGGGCCCTACAATGAGCAGTTCTTC. This encodes CASSQGSPGAGGPYNEQFF.

The rearrangement joins TRBV2 to TRBJ1-1; D is undetermined. The CDR3 has 15 residues. Per the germline V gene, CDR1 is SNHLY and CDR2 is FYNNEI. Trimming removed 2 bases from V and 4 bases from J, with 14 bases in between. CDR3 amino acids: CASSENWAGSTEAFF. In DNA form, the CDR3 reads TGTGCCAGCAGTGAAAACTGGGCTGGTAGCACTGAAGCTTTCTTT.

A note on this clonotype: This may arise from a read error, as a much more abundant clone is one base away. The chain employs TRBV5-1 and TRBJ2-7, with 9 positions matching TRBD2. Germline CDR1 SGHRS, CDR2 YFSETQ. With V trimmed by 4 bases and J by 0 bases, 5 bases remained unmatched. This CDR3 comprises 15 residues. The CDR3 DNA is TGCGCCAGCAGCCAACCTAGCGGGACCTCCTACGAGCAGTACTTC. Encoded protein: CASSQPSGTSYEQYF.

The chain employs TRBV3-1 and TRBJ2-6; D is ambiguous. Germline lookup yields CDR1 LGHDT and CDR2 YNNKEL (reference sequence). This CDR3 is 15 amino acids long. Trimming cost V 5 bases and J 1 base, with 9 bases left between them. CDR3 DNA sequence: TGTGCCAGCAGCAAACGGGTATCTGGGGCCAACGTCCTGACTTTC. It specifies CASSKRVSGANVLTF.